Listed here are 23 T cell receptor beta chains from one sample, sequenced in a study of blood T cell repertoires in COVID-19. Using immunoSEQ multiplex PCR, the repertoire was profiled, and TCRdb retains in-frame clones only, with some absent. In the table there are more than 350,000 clones, 85% to 90% of which are singletons. The sample consisted of PBMCs or T cells enriched from blood (not recorded which). The receptors were gathered from a woman in her forties or fifties who had recovered from COVID-19.

The J gene is TRBJ2-5, the V gene TRBV7-9; 8 bases align to TRBD2. J gave up 5 bases and V 3 bases, and 8 bases lay outside the gene matches. The CDR3 has 15 residues. Germline-derived CDR1 and CDR2 are SEHNR and FQNEAQ (reference sequence). The CDR3 loop is CASSFQRGGHETQYF. CDR3 nucleotides: TGTGCCAGCAGCTTTCAACGGGGGGGCCACGAGACCCAGTACTTC.

This clone was seen a few times. CDR3 region: CASSLDGTGVRETQYF. In DNA, the CDR3 is TGTGCCAGCAGCTTGGACGGGACAGGGGTACGAGAGACCCAGTACTTC. This sequence joins TRBV5-6 and TRBJ2-5; 10 positions match TRBD1. From germline, CDR1 is SGHDT and CDR2 YYEEEE. V lost 0 bases to trimming and J lost 4 bases; unmatched junction nucleotides: 6. The CDR3 loop spans 16 amino acids.

A remark on this clone: Distinct nucleotide sequences in the sample also encode this CDR3. This sequence joins TRBV28 and TRBJ1-1, with 8 positions matching TRBD1. V was pared by 5 bases and J by 1 base, with 3 bases of the junction left unmatched. The germline V gene encodes CDR1 MDHEN and CDR2 SYDVKM. This CDR3 region has 14 residues. The DNA for the CDR3 is TGTGCCAGCAGTCCTGGGACAGGGAACACTGAAGCTTTCTTT. It encodes CASSPGTGNTEAFF.

This clone was recorded a few times. The V gene is TRBV19, the J gene TRBJ2-2, with TRBD1 matching 7 bases. Losses at the gene ends were 7 bases for V and 2 bases for J; bases not matched to a gene: 16. Germline V gives CDR1 LNHDA, CDR2 SQIVND (reference sequence). The CDR3 contains 18 residues. DNA for the CDR3: TGTGCCAGTACTCTAAGGGGTCTGTGGGACAGCAACACCGGGGAGCTGTTTTTT. Its protein is CASTLRGLWDSNTGELFF.

This chain links TRBV19 with TRBJ2-5; TRBD2 might be the D (5 bases). CDR3 size: 12 residues. Germline CDR1 and CDR2: LNHDA and SQIVND (reference sequence). Trimming removed 3 bases from V and 7 bases from J, with 9 bases in between. CDR3 region: CASSIREGTQYF. The CDR3, as DNA: TGTGCCAGTAGTATTAGAGAGGGGACCCAGTACTTC.

The chain employs TRBV11-2 and TRBJ1-4; possibly TRBD1 for D (5 bases). Deletions cut 4 bases from V and 5 bases from J, with 14 bases between. This CDR3 comprises 15 residues. Germline CDR1 SGHAT, CDR2 FQNNGV. The CDR3, as DNA: TGTGCCAGCAGCTCTGGGGGGACGGTCAATGAAAAACTGTTTTTT. Its translation: CASSSGGTVNEKLFF.

The V call is TRBV5-1, the J call TRBJ1-6, with TRBD1 as a possible D gene (5 bases). V lost 0 bases to trimming and J lost 10 bases, with 11 bases between them. The CDR3 totals 14 residues. CDR1 is SGHRS, CDR2 YFSETQ, per germline. The CDR3 sequence is CASSLVQGNSPLHF. CDR3 coding DNA: TGCGCCAGCAGCTTGGTTCAGGGAAACTCACCCCTCCACTTT.

The chain has TRBV28 and TRBJ1-1; weak D call: TRBD1 (6 bases). CDR3 size: 15 residues. Germline V gene lookup returns CDR1 MDHEN and CDR2 SYDVKM. With 6 bases removed from V and 0 bases from J, the gap between germline ends came to 14 bases. The CDR3 nucleotides are TGTGCCAGCAGACCTACTACAGGGATGAACACTGAAGCTTTCTTT. This encodes CASRPTTGMNTEAFF.

The chain employs TRBV5-1 and TRBJ1-1; 9 bases match TRBD1. The germline CDR1 and CDR2 sequences are SGHRS and YFSETQ. The CDR3 totals 13 residues. With 4 bases clipped from V and 8 bases from J, the junction kept 6 bases outside the gene matches. CDR3 nucleotide sequence: TGCGCCAGCAGCGGATGGGACAGGGCAGAAGCTTTCTTT. Residues: CASSGWDRAEAFF.

This chain links TRBV19 with TRBJ2-3; 14 positions match TRBD2. J gave up 5 bases and V 4 bases, and 8 bases lay outside the gene matches. Germline V gene lookup returns CDR1 LNHDA and CDR2 SQIVND (reference sequence). The CDR3 sequence is 17 residues long. The CDR3 sequence is CASSKRTSGGFEDTQYF. Here the CDR3 DNA reads TGTGCCAGTAGTAAGAGGACTAGCGGGGGGTTTGAAGATACGCAGTATTTT. The variable domain in full, with the rest retrieved from reference TRBV19 and TRBJ2-3, is DGGITQSPKYLFRKEGQNVTLSCEQNLNHDAMYWYRQDPGQGLRLIYYSQIVNDFQKGDIAEGYSVSREKKESFPLTVTSAQKNPTAFYLCASSKRTSGGFEDTQYFGPGTRLTVL.

This rearrangement joins TRBV28 to TRBJ1-2; 7 nucleotides agree with TRBD1. CDR3 length: 13 residues. V gave up 9 bases and J gave up 6 bases; unmatched junction bases: 10. The germline V gene has CDR1 MDHEN and CDR2 SYDVKM. This CDR3 is CASHPTGVHGYTF. The CDR3 DNA reads TGTGCCAGTCACCCCACAGGGGTTCATGGCTACACCTTC.

This clone was observed a few times. The chain links TRBV2 to TRBJ1-2; unclear D gene. Germline values: CDR1 SNHLY, CDR2 FYNNEI. The CDR3 length is 13 residues. V was cut by 2 bases and J by 3 bases, with 7 bases left in between. CDR3 in DNA: TGTGCCAGCAGTGAACACGGGGACTATGGCTACACCTTC. Amino acids: CASSEHGDYGYTF.

This chain connects TRBV6-2 or TRBV6-3 to TRBJ1-6; the D gene is possibly TRBD1 (5 bases). The germline CDR1 and CDR2 sequences are MNHEY and SVGEGT. Trimming took off 6 bases at V and 9 bases at J, with 15 bases between the two ends. The CDR3 has 14 residues. CDR3 amino acids: CASSAGPRGSPLHF. The CDR3 DNA is TGTGCCAGCAGCGCGGGACCTCGGGGTTCACCCCTCCACTTT.

The chain employs TRBV9 and TRBJ2-5; 8 nucleotides agree with TRBD1. From germline, CDR1 is SGDLS and CDR2 YYNGEE. The V and J ends lost 2 bases and 2 bases, in that order; junction bases with no gene match: 5. The CDR3 contains 15 residues. The CDR3 spells CASSVGGQVQETQYF. The CDR3 DNA reads TGTGCCAGCAGCGTCGGGGGACAGGTACAAGAGACCCAGTACTTC. Full variable domain (rest looked up from reference TRBV9 and TRBJ2-5): DSGVTQTPKHLITATGQRVTLRCSPRSGDLSVYWYQQSLDQGLQFLIQYYNGEERAKGNILERFSAQQFPDLHSELNLSSLELGDSALYFCASSVGGQVQETQYFGPGTRLLVL.

The V and J genes are TRBV5-6 and TRBJ1-5; TRBD1 is a possible D gene (6 bases). With 3 bases removed from V and 6 bases from J, the gap between germline ends came to 19 bases. The germline V gene has CDR1 SGHDT and CDR2 YYEEEE. The CDR3 covers 16 residues. The CDR3 DNA is TGTGCCAGCAGCTCCCGGAGACAGGTTCGCGTTCAGCCCCAGCATTTT. Residues: CASSSRRQVRVQPQHF.

The chain couples TRBV29-1 to TRBJ2-1; weak D call: TRBD1 (5 bases). Per germline, CDR1 SQVTM and CDR2 ANQGSEA. V lost 7 bases, J lost 0 bases, and 13 bases lay in between. The CDR3 contains 14 residues. The CDR3 region is CSALLDTSYNEQFF. The CDR3 DNA follows: TGCAGCGCCCTCCTGGACACCTCCTACAATGAGCAGTTCTTC.

V usage is TRBV30 and J usage is TRBJ1-1, with a possible D match to TRBD1 (5 bases). CDR3 length equals 13 residues. Trimming removed 1 base from V and 9 bases from J, with 15 bases in between. From germline, CDR1 is GTSNPN and CDR2 SVGIG (reference sequence). CDR3 in amino acids: CAWSATRDGQAFF. Here the CDR3 DNA reads TGTGCCTGGAGTGCCACGCGGGACGGACAAGCTTTCTTT.

This clone was seen a single time. This chain connects TRBV9 to TRBJ2-5, with 7 bases identical to TRBD1. The V gene end was trimmed by 4 bases and the J gene end by 2 bases; junction bases not matched to a gene: 5. The germline V gene has CDR1 SGDLS and CDR2 YYNGEE. The CDR3 spans 14 residues. CDR3 DNA: TGTGCCAGCAGCCATGGGACAGAACAAGAGACCCAGTACTTC. Its protein is CASSHGTEQETQYF.

This rearrangement joins TRBV18 to TRBJ1-1; a weak D match, TRBD1 (6 bases). With 5 bases removed from V and 2 bases from J, the gap between germline ends came to 15 bases. From germline, CDR1 is KGHSH and CDR2 LQKENI. The CDR3 consists of 15 residues. The CDR3 DNA reads as TGTGCCAGCTCAGTTACTACAGGGCCCAACACTGAAGCTTTCTTT. This codes for CASSVTTGPNTEAFF.

The chain couples TRBV2 to TRBJ1-1, with 12 bases lining up with TRBD1. Germline CDR1 and CDR2: SNHLY and FYNNEI. This CDR3 has 13 residues. Trimming removed 8 bases from V and 8 bases from J; junction bases left unmatched: 6. The CDR3 protein is CASSGQGASEAFF. The CDR3 DNA reads as TGTGCCAGCTCGGGACAGGGGGCTTCCGAAGCTTTCTTT. The variable domain in full, with the rest retrieved from reference TRBV2 and TRBJ1-1, is EPEVTQTPSHQVTQMGQEVILRCVPISNHLYFYWYRQILGQKVEFLVSFYNNEISEKSEIFDDQFSVERPDGSNFTLKIRSTKLEDSAMYFCASSGQGASEAFFGQGTRLTVV.

This chain joins TRBV30 and TRBJ1-5; the match to TRBD1 covers 7 bases. The CDR3 has 17 residues. CDR1 and CDR2 from the germline V gene are GTSNPN and SVGIG (reference sequence). The V gene end was trimmed by 2 bases and the J gene end by 0 bases; junction bases not matched to a gene: 10. CDR3: CAWSPDRAHPSNQPQHF. The CDR3 nucleotides read TGTGCCTGGAGTCCCGACAGGGCCCACCCTAGCAATCAGCCCCAGCATTTT.

CDR3 sequence reads: CASILSGGAVVGYTF. CDR3 in DNA: TGTGCCAGTATTCTTTCGGGGGGCGCGGTTGTCGGCTACACCTTC. This rearrangement joins TRBV19 to TRBJ1-2, with a tentative D call TRBD1 (6 bases). The length of the CDR3 is 15 residues. CDR1 is LNHDA and CDR2 is SQIVND in the germline V gene (reference sequence). Between the trimmed V and J ends, which lost 7 bases and 8 bases, there was a span of 23 bases.

The chain employs TRBV29-1 and TRBJ1-2; D possibly corresponds to TRBD1 (5 bases). CDR1 and CDR2 (germline): SQVTM, ANQGSEA. V lost 6 bases and J 4 bases, leaving 18 bases between the germline ends. CDR3 length: 14 residues. CDR3 sequence: CSVPNVGGTYGYTF. The DNA for the CDR3 is TGCAGCGTCCCCAACGTCGGGGGGACCTATGGCTACACCTTC.